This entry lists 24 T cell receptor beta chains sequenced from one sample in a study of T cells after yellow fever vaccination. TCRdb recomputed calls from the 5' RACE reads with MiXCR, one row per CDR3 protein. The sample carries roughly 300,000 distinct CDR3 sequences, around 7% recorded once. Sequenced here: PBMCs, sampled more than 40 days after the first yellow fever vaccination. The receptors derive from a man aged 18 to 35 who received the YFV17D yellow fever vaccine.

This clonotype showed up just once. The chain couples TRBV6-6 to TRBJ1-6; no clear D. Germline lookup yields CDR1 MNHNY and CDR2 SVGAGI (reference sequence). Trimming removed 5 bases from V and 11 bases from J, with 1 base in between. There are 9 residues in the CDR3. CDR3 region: CASSPPLHF. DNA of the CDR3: TGTGCCAGCAGTCCACCCCTCCACTTT.

The CDR3 reads CASSVWGSNNEQFF. DNA of the CDR3: TGTGCCAGCAGCGTGTGGGGTAGTAACAATGAGCAGTTCTTC. The chain couples TRBV14 to TRBJ2-1; D not certain. The germline CDR1 and CDR2 sequences are SGHDN and FVKESK. The CDR3 loop spans 14 amino acids. V was pared by 5 bases and J by 5 bases, with 13 bases between.

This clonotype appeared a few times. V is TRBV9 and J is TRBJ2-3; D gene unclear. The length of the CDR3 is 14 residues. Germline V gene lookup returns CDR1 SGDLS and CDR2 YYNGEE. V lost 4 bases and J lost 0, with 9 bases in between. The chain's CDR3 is CASSMSGSTDTQYF. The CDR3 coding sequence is TGTGCCAGCAGCATGTCCGGCAGCACAGATACGCAGTATTTT.

CDR3 protein: CASSPASGGAYNEQFF. The CDR3 nucleotides are TGTGCCAGCAGCCCCGCTAGCGGGGGGGCCTACAATGAGCAGTTCTTC. V gene TRBV7-3 combines with J gene TRBJ2-1; 12 bases align to TRBD2. Trimming at V came to 5 bases and at J to 2 bases, leaving 4 bases not matched to a gene. From germline, CDR1 is SGHTA and CDR2 FQGTGA. The CDR3 consists of 16 residues.

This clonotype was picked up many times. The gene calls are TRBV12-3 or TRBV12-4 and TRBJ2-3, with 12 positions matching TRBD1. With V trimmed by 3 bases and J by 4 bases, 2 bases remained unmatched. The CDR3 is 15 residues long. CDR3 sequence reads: CASSLGQGAPDTQYF. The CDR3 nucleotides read TGTGCCAGCAGTTTGGGACAGGGGGCCCCAGATACGCAGTATTTT.

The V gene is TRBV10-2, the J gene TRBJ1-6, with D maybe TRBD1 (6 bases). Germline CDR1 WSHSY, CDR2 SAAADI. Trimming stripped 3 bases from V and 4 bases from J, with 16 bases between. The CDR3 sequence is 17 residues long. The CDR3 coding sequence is TGCGCCAGCAGTGAACTTTCGACAGGCAATTATAATTCACCCCTCCACTTT. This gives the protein CASSELSTGNYNSPLHF.

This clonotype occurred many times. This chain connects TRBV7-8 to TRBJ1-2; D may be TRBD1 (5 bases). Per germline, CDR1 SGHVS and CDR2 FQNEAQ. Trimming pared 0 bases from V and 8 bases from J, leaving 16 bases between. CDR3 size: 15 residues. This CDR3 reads CASSLAAGPAGGYTF. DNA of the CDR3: TGTGCCAGCAGCTTAGCCGCGGGGCCGGCGGGGGGCTACACCTTC.

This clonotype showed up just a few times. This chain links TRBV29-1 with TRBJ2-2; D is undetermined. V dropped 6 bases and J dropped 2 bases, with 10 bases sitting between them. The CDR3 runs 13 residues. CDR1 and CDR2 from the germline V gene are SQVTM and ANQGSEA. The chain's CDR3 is CSVPGENTGELFF. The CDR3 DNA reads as TGCAGCGTCCCAGGAGAAAACACCGGGGAGCTGTTTTTT.

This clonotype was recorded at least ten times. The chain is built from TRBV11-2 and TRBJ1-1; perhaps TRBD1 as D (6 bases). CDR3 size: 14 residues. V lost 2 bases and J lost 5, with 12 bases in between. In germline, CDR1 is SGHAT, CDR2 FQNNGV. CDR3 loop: CASSLTGRGTEAFF. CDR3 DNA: TGTGCCAGCAGCTTAACAGGGAGGGGGACTGAAGCTTTCTTT.

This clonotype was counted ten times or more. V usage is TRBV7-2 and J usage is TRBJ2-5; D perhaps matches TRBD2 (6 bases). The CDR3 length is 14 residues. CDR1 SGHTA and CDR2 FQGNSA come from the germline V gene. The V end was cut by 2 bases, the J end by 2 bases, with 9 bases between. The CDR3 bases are TGTGCCAGCAGCTTAAGGGCGGGACAAGAGACCCAGTACTTC. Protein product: CASSLRAGQETQYF.

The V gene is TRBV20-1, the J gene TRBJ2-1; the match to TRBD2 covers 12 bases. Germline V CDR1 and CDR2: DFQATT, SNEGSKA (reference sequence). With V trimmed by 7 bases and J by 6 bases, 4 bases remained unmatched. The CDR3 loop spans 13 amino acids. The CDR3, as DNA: TGCAGTGTTGCTAGCGGGGGGGCCAATGAGCAGTTCTTC. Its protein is CSVASGGANEQFF.

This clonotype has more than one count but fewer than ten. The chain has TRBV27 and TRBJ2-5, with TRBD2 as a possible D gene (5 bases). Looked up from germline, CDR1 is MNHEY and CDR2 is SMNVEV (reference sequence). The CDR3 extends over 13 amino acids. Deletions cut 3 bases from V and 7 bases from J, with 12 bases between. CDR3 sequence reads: CASSFHVAGTQYF. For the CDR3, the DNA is TGTGCCAGCAGTTTTCACGTCGCGGGGACCCAGTACTTC.

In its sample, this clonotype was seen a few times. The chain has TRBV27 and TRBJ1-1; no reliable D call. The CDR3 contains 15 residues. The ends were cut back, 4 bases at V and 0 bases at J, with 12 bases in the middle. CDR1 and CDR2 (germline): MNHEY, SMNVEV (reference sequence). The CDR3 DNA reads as TGTGCCAGCAGTTCGTCCACAGTCATGAACACTGAAGCTTTCTTT. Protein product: CASSSSTVMNTEAFF.

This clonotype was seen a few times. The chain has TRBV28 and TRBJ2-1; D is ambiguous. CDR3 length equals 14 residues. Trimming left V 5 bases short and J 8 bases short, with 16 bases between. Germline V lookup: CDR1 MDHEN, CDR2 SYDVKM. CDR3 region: CASSDWALIDEQFF. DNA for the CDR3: TGTGCCAGCAGTGATTGGGCGTTAATAGATGAGCAGTTCTTC. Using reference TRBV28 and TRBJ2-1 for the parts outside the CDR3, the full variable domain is DVKVTQSSRYLVKRTGEKVFLECVQDMDHENMFWYRQDPGLGLRLIYFSYDVKMKEKGDIPEGYSVSREKKERFSLILESASTNQTSMYLCASSDWALIDEQFFGPGTRLTVL.

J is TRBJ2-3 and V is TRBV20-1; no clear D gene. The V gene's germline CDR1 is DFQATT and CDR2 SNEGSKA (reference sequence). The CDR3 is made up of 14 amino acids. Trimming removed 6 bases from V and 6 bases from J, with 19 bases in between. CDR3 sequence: CSALRLDFQDTQYF. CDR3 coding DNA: TGCAGTGCCCTACGGTTAGATTTTCAGGATACGCAGTATTTT.

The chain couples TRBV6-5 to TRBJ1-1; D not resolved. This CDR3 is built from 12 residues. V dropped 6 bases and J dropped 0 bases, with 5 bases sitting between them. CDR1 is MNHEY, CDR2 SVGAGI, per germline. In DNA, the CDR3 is TGTGCCAGCAGAAGGATGAACACTGAAGCTTTCTTT. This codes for CASRRMNTEAFF.

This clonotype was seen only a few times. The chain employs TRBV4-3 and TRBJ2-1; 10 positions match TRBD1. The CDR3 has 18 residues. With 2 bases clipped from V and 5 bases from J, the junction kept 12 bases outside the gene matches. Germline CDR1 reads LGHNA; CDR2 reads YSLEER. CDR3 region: CASSQTHLPGQGNNEQFF. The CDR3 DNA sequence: TGCGCCAGCAGCCAAACACACCTCCCGGGACAGGGGAACAATGAGCAGTTCTTC.

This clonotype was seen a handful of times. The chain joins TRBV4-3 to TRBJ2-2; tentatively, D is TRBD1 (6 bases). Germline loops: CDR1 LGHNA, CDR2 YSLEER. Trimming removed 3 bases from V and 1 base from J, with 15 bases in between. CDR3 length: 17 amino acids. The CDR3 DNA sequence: TGCGCCAGCAGCCATGTCAGTGGGACAATGAACACCGGGGAGCTGTTTTTT. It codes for CASSHVSGTMNTGELFF.

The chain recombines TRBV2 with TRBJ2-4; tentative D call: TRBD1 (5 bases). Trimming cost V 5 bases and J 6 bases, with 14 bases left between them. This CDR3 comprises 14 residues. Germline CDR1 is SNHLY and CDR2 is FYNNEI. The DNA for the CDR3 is TGTGCCAGCAGTTTCAGCCAGGGTCCAAACATTCAGTACTTC. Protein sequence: CASSFSQGPNIQYF.

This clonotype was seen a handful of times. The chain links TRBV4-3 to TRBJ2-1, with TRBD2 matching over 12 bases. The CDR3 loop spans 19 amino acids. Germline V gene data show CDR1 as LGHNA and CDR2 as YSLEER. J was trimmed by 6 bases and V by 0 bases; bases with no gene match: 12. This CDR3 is CASSQEPPFPSGGGNEQFF. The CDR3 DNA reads TGCGCCAGCAGCCAAGAACCTCCTTTTCCTAGCGGGGGGGGCAATGAGCAGTTCTTC.

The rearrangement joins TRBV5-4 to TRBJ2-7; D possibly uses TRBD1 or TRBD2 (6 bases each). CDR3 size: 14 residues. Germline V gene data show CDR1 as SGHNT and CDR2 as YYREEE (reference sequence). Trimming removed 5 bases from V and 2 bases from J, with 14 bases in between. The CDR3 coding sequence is TGTGCCAGCAGAAACTGGGGGGCTACCTACGAGCAGTACGTC. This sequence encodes CASRNWGATYEQYV.

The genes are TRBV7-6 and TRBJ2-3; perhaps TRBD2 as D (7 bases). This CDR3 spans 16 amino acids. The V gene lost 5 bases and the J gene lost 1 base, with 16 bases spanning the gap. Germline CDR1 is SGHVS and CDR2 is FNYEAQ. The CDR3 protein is CASSRGGGARTDTQYF. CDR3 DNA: TGTGCCAGCAGCAGAGGGGGGGGGGCTCGCACAGATACGCAGTATTTT.

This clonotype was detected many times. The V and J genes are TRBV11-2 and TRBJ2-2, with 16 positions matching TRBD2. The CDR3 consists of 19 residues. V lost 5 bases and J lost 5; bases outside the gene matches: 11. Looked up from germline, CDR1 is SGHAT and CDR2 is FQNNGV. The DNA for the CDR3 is TGTGCCAGCAGCGGTCGCCCGGGACTAGCGGGGGGGCGGACCGGGGAGCTGTTTTTT. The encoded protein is CASSGRPGLAGGRTGELFF.

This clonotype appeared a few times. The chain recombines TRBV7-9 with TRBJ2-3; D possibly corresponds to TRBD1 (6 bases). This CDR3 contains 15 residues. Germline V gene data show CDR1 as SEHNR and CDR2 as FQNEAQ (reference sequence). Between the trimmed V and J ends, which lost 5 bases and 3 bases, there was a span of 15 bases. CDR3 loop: CASSVIQGLTDTQYF. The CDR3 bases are TGTGCCAGCAGCGTAATACAGGGTTTAACAGATACGCAGTATTTT.